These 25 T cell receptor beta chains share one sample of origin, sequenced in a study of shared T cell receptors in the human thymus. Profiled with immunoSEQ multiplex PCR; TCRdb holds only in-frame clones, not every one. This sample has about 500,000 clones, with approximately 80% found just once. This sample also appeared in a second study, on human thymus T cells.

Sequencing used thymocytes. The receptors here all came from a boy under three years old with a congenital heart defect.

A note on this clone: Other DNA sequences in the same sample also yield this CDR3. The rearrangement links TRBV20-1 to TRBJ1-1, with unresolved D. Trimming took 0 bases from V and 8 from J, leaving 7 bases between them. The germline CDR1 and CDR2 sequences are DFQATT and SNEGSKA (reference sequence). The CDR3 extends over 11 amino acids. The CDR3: CSAREAGEAFF. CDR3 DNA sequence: TGCAGTGCTAGAGAGGCGGGGGAAGCTTTCTTT.

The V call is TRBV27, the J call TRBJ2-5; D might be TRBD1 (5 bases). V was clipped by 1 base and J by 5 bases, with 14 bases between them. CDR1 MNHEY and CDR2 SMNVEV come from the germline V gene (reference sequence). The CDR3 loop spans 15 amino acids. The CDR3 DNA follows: TGTGCCAGCAGTTTATGGGGCGGAATTGGGGAGACCCAGTACTTC. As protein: CASSLWGGIGETQYF.

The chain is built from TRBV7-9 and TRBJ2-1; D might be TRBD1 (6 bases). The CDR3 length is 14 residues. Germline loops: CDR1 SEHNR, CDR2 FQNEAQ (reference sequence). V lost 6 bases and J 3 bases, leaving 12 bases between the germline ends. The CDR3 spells CASRSSGDYNEQFF. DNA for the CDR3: TGTGCCAGCAGGTCATCAGGGGACTACAATGAGCAGTTCTTC.

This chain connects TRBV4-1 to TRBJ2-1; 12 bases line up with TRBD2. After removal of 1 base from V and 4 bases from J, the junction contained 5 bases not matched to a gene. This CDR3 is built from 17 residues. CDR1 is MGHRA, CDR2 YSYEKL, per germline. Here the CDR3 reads CASSQASTSGSYNEQFF. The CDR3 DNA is TGCGCCAGCAGCCAAGCCTCGACTAGCGGGAGTTACAATGAGCAGTTCTTC.

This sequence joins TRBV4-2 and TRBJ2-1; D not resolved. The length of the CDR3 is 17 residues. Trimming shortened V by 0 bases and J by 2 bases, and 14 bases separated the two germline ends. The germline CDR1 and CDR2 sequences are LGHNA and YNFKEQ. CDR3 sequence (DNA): TGTGCCAGCAGCCAAGAAAAGATAAAGCGCCCCTACAATGAGCAGTTCTTC. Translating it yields CASSQEKIKRPYNEQFF.

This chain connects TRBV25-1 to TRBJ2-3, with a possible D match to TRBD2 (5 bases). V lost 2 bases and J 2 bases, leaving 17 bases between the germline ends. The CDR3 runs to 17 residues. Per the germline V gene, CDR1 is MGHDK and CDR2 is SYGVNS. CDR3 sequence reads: CASSEGGRASYTDTQYF. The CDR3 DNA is TGTGCCAGCAGTGAAGGTGGCCGGGCTAGCTACACAGATACGCAGTATTTT.

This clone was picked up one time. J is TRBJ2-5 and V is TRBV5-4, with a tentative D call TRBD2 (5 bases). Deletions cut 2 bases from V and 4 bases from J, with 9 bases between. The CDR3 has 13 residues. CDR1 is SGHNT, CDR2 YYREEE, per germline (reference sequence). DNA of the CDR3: TGTGCCAGCAGCTTAGGACTCAGAGAGACCCAGTACTTC. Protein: CASSLGLRETQYF.

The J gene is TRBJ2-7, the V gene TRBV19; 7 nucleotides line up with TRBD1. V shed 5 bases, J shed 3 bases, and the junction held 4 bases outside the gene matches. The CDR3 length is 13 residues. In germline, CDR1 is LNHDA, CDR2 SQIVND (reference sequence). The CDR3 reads CASSPGQDYEQYF. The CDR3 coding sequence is TGTGCCAGTAGTCCCGGACAGGACTACGAGCAGTACTTC.

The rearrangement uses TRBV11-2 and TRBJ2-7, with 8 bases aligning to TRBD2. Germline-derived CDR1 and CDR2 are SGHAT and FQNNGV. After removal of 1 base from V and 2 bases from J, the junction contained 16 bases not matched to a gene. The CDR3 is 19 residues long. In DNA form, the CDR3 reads TGTGCCAGCAGCTTAGCCCTTCTGCCCTCGACTAGCGCTACCTACGAGCAGTACTTC. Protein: CASSLALLPSTSATYEQYF. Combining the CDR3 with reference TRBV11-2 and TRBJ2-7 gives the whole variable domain EAGVAQSPRYKIIEKRQSVAFWCNPISGHATLYWYQQILGQGPKLLIQFQNNGVVDDSQLPKDRFSAERLKGVDSTLKIQPAKLEDSAVYLCASSLALLPSTSATYEQYFGPGTRLTVT.

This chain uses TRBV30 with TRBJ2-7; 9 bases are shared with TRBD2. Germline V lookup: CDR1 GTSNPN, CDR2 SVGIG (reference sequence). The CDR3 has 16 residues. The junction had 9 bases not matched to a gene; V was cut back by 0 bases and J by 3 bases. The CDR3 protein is CAWSVPWVSGSYEQYF. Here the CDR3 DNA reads TGTGCCTGGAGTGTACCGTGGGTTAGCGGGAGCTACGAGCAGTACTTC.

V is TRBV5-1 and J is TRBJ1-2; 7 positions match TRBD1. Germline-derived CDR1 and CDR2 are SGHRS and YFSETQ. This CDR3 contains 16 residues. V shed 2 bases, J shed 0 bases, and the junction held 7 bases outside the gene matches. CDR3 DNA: TGCGCCAGCAGCTTTGACAGGGTAACAGCTAACTATGGCTACACCTTC. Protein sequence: CASSFDRVTANYGYTF. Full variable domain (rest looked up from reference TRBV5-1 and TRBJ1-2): KAGVTQTPRYLIKTRGQQVTLSCSPISGHRSVSWYQQTPGQGLQFLFEYFSETQRNKGNFPGRFSGRQFSNSRSEMNVSTLELGDSALYLCASSFDRVTANYGYTFGSGTRLTVV.

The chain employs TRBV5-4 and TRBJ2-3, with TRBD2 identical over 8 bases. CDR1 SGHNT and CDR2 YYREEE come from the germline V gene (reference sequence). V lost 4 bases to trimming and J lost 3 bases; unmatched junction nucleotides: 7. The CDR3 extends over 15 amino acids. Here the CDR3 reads CASSPGLVITDTQYF. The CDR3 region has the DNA TGTGCCAGCAGCCCGGGACTAGTCATTACAGATACGCAGTATTTT.

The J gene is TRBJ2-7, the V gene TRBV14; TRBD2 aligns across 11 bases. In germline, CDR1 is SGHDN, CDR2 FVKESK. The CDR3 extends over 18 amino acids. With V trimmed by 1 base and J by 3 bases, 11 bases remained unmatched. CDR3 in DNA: TGTGCCAGCAGCCAAGTTGCGACTAGCGGGAACATAAGCTACGAGCAGTACTTC. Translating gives CASSQVATSGNISYEQYF.

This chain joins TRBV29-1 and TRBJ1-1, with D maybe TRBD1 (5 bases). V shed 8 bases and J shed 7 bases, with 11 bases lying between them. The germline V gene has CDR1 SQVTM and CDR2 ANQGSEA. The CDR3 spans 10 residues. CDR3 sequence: CSPLRGEAFF. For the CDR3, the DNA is TGCAGCCCGCTAAGGGGTGAAGCTTTCTTT. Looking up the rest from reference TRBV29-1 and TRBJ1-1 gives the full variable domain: SAVISQKPSRDICQRGTSLTIQCQVDSQVTMMFWYRQQPGQSLTLIATANQGSEATYESGFVIDKFPISRPNLTFSTLTVSNMSPEDSSIYLCSPLRGEAFFGQGTRLTVV.

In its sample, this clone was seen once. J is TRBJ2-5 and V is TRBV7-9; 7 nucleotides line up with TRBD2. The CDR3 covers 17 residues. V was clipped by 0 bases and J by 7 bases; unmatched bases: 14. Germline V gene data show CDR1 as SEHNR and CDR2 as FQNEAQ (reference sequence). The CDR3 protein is CASSLAAWGGLLGTQYF. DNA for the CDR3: TGTGCCAGCAGCTTAGCTGCGTGGGGAGGGCTCTTAGGGACCCAGTACTTC.

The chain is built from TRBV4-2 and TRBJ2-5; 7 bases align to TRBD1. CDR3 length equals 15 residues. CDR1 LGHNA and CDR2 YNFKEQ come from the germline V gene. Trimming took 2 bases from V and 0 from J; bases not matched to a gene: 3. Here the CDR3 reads CASSQPDRDQETQYF. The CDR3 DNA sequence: TGTGCCAGCAGCCAACCCGACAGGGACCAAGAGACCCAGTACTTC.

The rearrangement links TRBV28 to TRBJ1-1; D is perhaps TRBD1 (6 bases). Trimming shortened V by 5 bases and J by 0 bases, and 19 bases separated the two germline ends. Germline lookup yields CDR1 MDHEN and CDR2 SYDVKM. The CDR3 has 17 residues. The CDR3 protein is CASSPNRQDSMNTEAFF. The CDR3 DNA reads TGTGCCAGCAGTCCCAACCGACAGGACAGCATGAACACTGAAGCTTTCTTT.

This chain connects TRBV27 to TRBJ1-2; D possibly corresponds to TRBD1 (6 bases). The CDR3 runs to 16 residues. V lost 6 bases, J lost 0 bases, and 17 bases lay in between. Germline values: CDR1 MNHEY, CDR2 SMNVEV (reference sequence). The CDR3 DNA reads TGTGCCAGCAGCATCAGAGGGGGGGCTGCTAACTATGGCTACACCTTC. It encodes CASSIRGGAANYGYTF.

As DNA, the CDR3 is TGTGCCAGCAGTGTCCGACTAGCGGGAGGGGGCGAGCAGTACTTC. It encodes CASSVRLAGGGEQYF. The chain employs TRBV27 and TRBJ2-7, with 14 bases fitting TRBD2. V lost 5 bases to trimming and J lost 6 bases; unmatched junction nucleotides: 6. This CDR3 has 15 amino acids. Germline assignment: CDR1 MNHEY and CDR2 SMNVEV (reference sequence).

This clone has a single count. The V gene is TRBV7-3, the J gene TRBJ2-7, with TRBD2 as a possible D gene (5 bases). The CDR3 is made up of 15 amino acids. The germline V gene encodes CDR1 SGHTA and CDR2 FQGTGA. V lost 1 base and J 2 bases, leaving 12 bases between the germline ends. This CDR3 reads CASSLRRLAPYEQYF. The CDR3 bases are TGTGCCAGCAGCTTAAGGAGGCTAGCCCCCTACGAGCAGTACTTC.

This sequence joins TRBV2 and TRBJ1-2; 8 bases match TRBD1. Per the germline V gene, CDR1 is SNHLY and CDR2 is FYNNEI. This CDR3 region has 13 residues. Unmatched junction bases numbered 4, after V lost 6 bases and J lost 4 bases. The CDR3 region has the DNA TGTGCCAGCAGCAGGGGGCGTCTCTATGGCTACACCTTC. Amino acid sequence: CASSRGRLYGYTF.

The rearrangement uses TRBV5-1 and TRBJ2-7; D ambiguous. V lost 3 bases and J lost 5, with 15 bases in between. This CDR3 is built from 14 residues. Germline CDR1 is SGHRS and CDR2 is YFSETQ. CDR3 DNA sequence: TGCGCCAGCAGCTCTCCCCAGGCAGTCCACGAGCAGTACTTC. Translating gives CASSSPQAVHEQYF.

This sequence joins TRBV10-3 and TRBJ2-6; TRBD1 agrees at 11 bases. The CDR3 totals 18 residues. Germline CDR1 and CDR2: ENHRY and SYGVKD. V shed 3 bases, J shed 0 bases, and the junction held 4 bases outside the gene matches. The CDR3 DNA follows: TGTGCCATCAGTGAATCCGGGACAGGGGGCTCTGGGGCCAACGTCCTGACTTTC. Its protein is CAISESGTGGSGANVLTF.

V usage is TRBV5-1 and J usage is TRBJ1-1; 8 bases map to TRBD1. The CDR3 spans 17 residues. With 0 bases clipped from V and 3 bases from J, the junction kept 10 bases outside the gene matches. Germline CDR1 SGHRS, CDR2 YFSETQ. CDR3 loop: CASSLAPRGPRDTEAFF. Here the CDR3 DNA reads TGCGCCAGCAGCTTGGCACCCAGGGGGCCGAGGGACACTGAAGCTTTCTTT.

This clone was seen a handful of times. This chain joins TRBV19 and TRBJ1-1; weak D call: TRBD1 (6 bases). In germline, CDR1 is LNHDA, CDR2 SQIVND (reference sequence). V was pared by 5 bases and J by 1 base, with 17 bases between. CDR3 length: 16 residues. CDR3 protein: CASSSPGDAGNTEAFF. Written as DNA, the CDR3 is TGTGCCAGTAGTTCCCCAGGGGACGCTGGGAACACTGAAGCTTTCTTT.